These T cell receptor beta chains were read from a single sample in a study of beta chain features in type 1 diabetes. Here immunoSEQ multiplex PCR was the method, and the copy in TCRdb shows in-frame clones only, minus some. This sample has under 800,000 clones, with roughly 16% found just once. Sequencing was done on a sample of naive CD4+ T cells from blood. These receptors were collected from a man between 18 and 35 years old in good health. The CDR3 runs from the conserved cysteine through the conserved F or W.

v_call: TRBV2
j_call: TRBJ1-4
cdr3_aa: CASSEALYGKLFF

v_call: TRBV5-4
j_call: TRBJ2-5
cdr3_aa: CASSGTGVEETQYF

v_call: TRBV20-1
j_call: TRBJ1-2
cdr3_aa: CSLGGTEGYTF

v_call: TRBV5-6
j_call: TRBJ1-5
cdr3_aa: CASSFKQASNQPQHF

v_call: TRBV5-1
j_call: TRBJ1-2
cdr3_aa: CASSLAGFGYTF

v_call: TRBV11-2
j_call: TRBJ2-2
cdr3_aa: CASRNLAGQNTGELFF

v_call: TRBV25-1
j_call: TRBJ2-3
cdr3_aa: CASSFQGRDTDTQYF

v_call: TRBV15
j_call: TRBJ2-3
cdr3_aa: CATSGRGESRTDTQYF

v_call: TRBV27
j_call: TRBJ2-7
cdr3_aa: CASRGAGGYEQYF

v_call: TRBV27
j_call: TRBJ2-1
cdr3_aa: CASSHGQGGNEQFF

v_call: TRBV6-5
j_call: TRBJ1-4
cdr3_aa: CASSYSAGVDEKLFF

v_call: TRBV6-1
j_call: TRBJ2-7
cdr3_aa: CASSEKGRTPYEQYF

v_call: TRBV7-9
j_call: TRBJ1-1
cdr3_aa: CASSSGRAANTEAFF

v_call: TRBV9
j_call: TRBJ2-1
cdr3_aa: CASSVGWRDNEQFF

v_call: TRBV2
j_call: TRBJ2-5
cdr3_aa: CASPSSLGETQYF

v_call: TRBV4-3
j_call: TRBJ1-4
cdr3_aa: CASSQTAGLPTNEKLFF

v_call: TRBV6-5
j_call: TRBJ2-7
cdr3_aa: CAARGGVEQYF

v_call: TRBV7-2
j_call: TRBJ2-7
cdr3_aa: CASSSNSGSSYEQYF

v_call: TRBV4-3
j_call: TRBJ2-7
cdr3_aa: CASSQIPGVKYEQYF

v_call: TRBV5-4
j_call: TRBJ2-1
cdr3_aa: CASSSGLAGPKNNEQFF

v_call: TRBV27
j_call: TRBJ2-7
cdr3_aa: CASSPNSNRGGSQYF

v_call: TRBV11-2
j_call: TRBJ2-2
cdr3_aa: CASSSLAGGGTGELFF

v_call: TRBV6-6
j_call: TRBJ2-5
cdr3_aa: CASSQGRGGLVETQYF

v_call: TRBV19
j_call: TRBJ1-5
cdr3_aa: CASSIGGRHNQPQHF

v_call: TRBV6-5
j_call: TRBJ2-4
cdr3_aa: CASTDGGAGNIQYF

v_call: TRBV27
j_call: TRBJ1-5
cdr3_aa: CASSSGYYSNQPQHF

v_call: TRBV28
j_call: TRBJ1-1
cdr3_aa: CASHGGMNTEAFF

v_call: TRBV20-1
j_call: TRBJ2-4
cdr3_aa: CSAPKNIQYF

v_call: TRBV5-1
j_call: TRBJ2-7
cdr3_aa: CASSGRPSEAYEQYF

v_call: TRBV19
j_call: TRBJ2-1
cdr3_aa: CASTPRGGWYNEQFF

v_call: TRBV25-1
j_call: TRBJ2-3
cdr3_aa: CASSGQGRSTDTQYF

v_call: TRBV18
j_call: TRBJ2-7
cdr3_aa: CASSPQTVGLVRKNEQYF

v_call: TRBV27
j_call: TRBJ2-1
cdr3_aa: CASRSGGRARRVYNEQFF

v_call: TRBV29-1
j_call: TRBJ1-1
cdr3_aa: CSVDKGERNTEAFF

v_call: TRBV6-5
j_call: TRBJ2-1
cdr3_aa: CASTAQGIGEQFF

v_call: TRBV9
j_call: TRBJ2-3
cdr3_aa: CASSVGPGSTDTQYF

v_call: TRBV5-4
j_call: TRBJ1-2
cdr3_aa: CASSLVPQGIYGYTF

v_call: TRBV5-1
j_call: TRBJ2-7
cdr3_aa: CASSLQGASYEQYF

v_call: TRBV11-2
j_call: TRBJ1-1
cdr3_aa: CASSLGLGPNTEAFF

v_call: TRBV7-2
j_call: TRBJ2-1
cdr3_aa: CASSPPGGNEQFF

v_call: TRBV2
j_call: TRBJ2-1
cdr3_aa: CASTSGPSYNEQFF

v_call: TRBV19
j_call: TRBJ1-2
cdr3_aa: CASSLTGQGAYGYTF

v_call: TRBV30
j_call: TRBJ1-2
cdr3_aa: CAWRPGKFPSVINYGYTF

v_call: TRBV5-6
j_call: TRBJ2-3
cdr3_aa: CASSTYRGDTQYF

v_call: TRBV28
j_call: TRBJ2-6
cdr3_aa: CASSLSGGANVLTF

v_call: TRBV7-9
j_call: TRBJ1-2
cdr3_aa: CASSLRTNHTF

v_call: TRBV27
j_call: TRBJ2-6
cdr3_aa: CASSLFGTEPLTGANVLTF

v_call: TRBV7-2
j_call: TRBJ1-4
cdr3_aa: CASSLDQAEKLFF

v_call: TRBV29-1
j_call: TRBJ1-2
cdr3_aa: CSVEPGNNYGYTF

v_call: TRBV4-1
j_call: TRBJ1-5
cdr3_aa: CASSQGAGKGANQPQHF

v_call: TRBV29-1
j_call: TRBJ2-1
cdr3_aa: CSSRGAHYNEQFF

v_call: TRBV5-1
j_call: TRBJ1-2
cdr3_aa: CASTEPGASGYTF

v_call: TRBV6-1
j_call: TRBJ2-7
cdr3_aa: CASMDRIPYEQYF

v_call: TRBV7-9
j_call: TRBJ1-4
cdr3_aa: CASSLEGATNEKLFF